What follows are 29 T cell receptor beta chains derived from one specimen sequenced in a study of blood T cells in healthy people across ages. Then a second PCR, running about 7 to 11 cycles, was carried out with a sample-barcoded 5' primer and a J-beta primer mix. MiXCR, run by TCRdb on the 5' RACE reads, gives a single entry per CDR3 protein. The repertoire holds some 850,000 distinct CDR3 sequences, with around 24% as singletons. These data were also reused for a study on T cells of mothers and their children.

Sample: blood. The receptors come from a boy aged 10-17 years in good health.

This clonotype was recorded a few times. The gene calls are TRBV5-1 and TRBJ2-3; perhaps TRBD1 as D (6 bases). V gave up 2 bases and J gave up 0 bases, with 13 bases separating them. The CDR3 sequence is 16 residues long. The germline V gene encodes CDR1 SGHRS and CDR2 YFSETQ. CDR3 region: CASSLQGSTSTDTQYF. The CDR3 DNA follows: TGCGCCAGCAGCTTACAGGGTAGCACGAGCACAGATACGCAGTATTTT. The whole variable domain, remainder taken from reference TRBV5-1 and TRBJ2-3, is KAGVTQTPRYLIKTRGQQVTLSCSPISGHRSVSWYQQTPGQGLQFLFEYFSETQRNKGNFPGRFSGRQFSNSRSEMNVSTLELGDSALYLCASSLQGSTSTDTQYFGPGTRLTVL.

The J gene is TRBJ1-2, the V gene TRBV2; maybe TRBD1 (6 bases). The CDR3 sequence is 14 residues long. The V end lost 3 bases, the J end lost 8 bases, and 16 bases lay between the germline ends. Germline V gene sequence: CDR1 SNHLY, CDR2 FYNNEI. CDR3 nucleotides: TGTGCCAGCAGTGATTTTGGCAGGGGTAGAGGCTACACCTTC. Translating gives CASSDFGRGRGYTF.

This clonotype was seen repeatedly, ten times or more. The chain uses TRBV7-9 and TRBJ2-1, with unresolved D. The ends were cut back, 7 bases at V and 8 bases at J, with 12 bases in the middle. Looked up from germline, CDR1 is SEHNR and CDR2 is FQNEAQ (reference sequence). The CDR3 length is 12 residues. CDR3 DNA: TGTGCCAGCAAGACCCCGGGCGATGAGCAGTTCTTC. It translates to CASKTPGDEQFF.

The J gene is TRBJ2-1, the V gene TRBV6-6, with 11 bases that match TRBD2. J was trimmed by 5 bases and V by 6 bases; bases with no gene match: 6. In germline, CDR1 is MNHNY, CDR2 SVGAGI (reference sequence). The CDR3 runs 15 residues. The CDR3 bases are TGTGCCAGCAGAGCAGCTAGCGGGGGGCACAATGAGCAGTTCTTC. Translating gives CASRAASGGHNEQFF.

This clonotype has a handful of counts. The chain has TRBV7-6 and TRBJ2-6; 16 bases map to TRBD2. The V gene's germline CDR1 is SGHVS and CDR2 FNYEAQ. V gave up 3 bases and J gave up 0 bases; unmatched junction bases: 8. The CDR3 is 21 amino acids. CDR3 nucleotide sequence: TGTGCCAGCAGCTTGGGACTAGCGGGGGGGACCACCTACTCTGGGGCCAACGTCCTGACTTTC. This encodes CASSLGLAGGTTYSGANVLTF.

This clonotype was observed a few times. This chain links TRBV3-1 with TRBJ1-4; D unresolved. This CDR3 has 13 amino acids. V lost 1 base and J 8 bases, leaving 8 bases between the germline ends. In germline, CDR1 is LGHDT, CDR2 YNNKEL (reference sequence). This CDR3 is CASSQAGEEKLFF. The CDR3 bases are TGTGCCAGCAGCCAAGCTGGGGAGGAAAAACTGTTTTTT. The whole variable domain, filled in from reference TRBV3-1 and TRBJ1-4, reads DTAVSQTPKYLVTQMGNDKSIKCEQNLGHDTMYWYKQDSKKFLKIMFSYNNKELIINETVPNRFSPKSPDKAHLNLHINSLELGDSAVYFCASSQAGEEKLFFGSGTQLSVL.

This clonotype was detected a few times. This chain connects TRBV6-6 to TRBJ1-6; D is possibly TRBD1 (6 bases). The ends were cut back, 10 bases at V and 6 bases at J, with 10 bases in the middle. The CDR3 has 12 residues. Germline V gene data show CDR1 as MNHNY and CDR2 as SVGAGI (reference sequence). CDR3 DNA sequence: TGTGCCATCGGACAGTTTAATTCACCCCTCCACTTT. The encoded protein is CAIGQFNSPLHF.

This clonotype was seen more than once but under ten times. The chain combines TRBV11-2 with TRBJ2-6, with TRBD1 as a possible D gene (5 bases). The CDR3 spans 17 residues. Trimming cost V 2 bases and J 0 bases, with 11 bases left between them. CDR1 SGHAT and CDR2 FQNNGV come from the germline V gene. The CDR3 here is CASSLKTAVSGANVLTF. CDR3 DNA: TGTGCCAGCAGCTTAAAGACAGCAGTCTCTGGGGCCAACGTCCTGACTTTC.

The genes are TRBV30 and TRBJ2-7; D perhaps matches TRBD1 (6 bases). Trimming took 7 bases from V and 3 from J, leaving 10 bases between them. Germline CDR1 GTSNPN, CDR2 SVGIG (reference sequence). The length of the CDR3 is 11 residues. CDR3 sequence: CASQGIYEQYF. For the CDR3, the DNA is TGTGCCTCGCAGGGGATCTACGAGCAGTACTTC.

This clonotype has just a few counts. The genes are TRBV12-3 or TRBV12-4 and TRBJ2-2; D might be TRBD2 (6 bases). Trimming stripped 3 bases from V and 1 base from J, with 9 bases between. CDR3 size: 15 residues. The CDR3 protein is CASSFAGRNTGELFF. DNA for the CDR3: TGTGCCAGCAGTTTTGCGGGGAGGAACACCGGGGAGCTGTTTTTT.

The chain links TRBV12-3 or TRBV12-4 to TRBJ2-6, with no clear D. V was clipped by 4 bases and J by 3 bases, with 10 bases between them. The CDR3 length is 15 residues. CDR3 coding DNA: TGTGCCAGCAGTTCCGCCCTTGGTGGGGCCAACGTCCTGACTTTC. Protein: CASSSALGGANVLTF.

The chain uses TRBV12-3 or TRBV12-4 and TRBJ2-1; TRBD2 aligns across 8 bases. This CDR3 is 14 amino acids long. V gave up 3 bases and J gave up 8 bases; unmatched junction bases: 6. The chain's CDR3 is CASSFAGGRDEQFF. DNA for the CDR3: TGTGCCAGCAGTTTCGCGGGGGGCAGGGATGAGCAGTTCTTC.

This clonotype turned up a few times. One end of the junction varies from germline; a read error may be responsible. V usage is TRBV5-1 and J usage is TRBJ2-5; the match to TRBD1 covers 7 bases. The CDR3 extends over 14 amino acids. Germline assignment: CDR1 SGHRS and CDR2 YFSETQ. Written as DNA, the CDR3 is TGCGCCGGCAGCTTCGGGACAGTCCAAGAGACCCAGTACTTC. Its translation: CAGSFGTVQETQYF.

This clonotype occurred a few times. The rearrangement uses TRBV28 and TRBJ2-1, with D unclear. The tail of the sequence fits TRBJ2-7 better, so the J call may be wrong. The CDR3 length is 15 residues. Germline lookup yields CDR1 MDHEN and CDR2 SYDVKM. In DNA form, the CDR3 reads TGTGCCAGCAGTTTAAGCAGGAATCCCTCCTACGAGCAGTACTTC. Translation gives CASSLSRNPSYEQYF.

This clonotype was seen more than once but under ten times. The chain is built from TRBV29-1 and TRBJ1-2; possible D gene TRBD1, 5 bases. The CDR3 totals 13 residues. V lost 7 bases to trimming and J lost 0 bases, with 12 bases between them. CDR1 is SQVTM, CDR2 ANQGSEA, per germline. The CDR3 bases are TGCAGCGCGACAAGGGGCACTAACTATGGCTACACCTTC. It specifies CSATRGTNYGYTF.

The rearrangement uses TRBV3-1 and TRBJ1-5; possible D gene TRBD1, 5 bases. The ends were cut back, 2 bases at V and 9 bases at J, with 14 bases in the middle. The CDR3 sequence is 14 residues long. Germline-derived CDR1 and CDR2 are LGHDT and YNNKEL (reference sequence). The CDR3 DNA follows: TGTGCCAGCAGCCAAAACGACGGGACTGGGCCCCAGCATTTT. The encoded protein is CASSQNDGTGPQHF.

The gene calls are TRBV9 and TRBJ2-5; D may correspond to TRBD1 or TRBD2 (6 bases each). The V gene lost 3 bases and the J gene lost 6 bases, with 12 bases spanning the gap. The CDR3 has 13 amino acids. Per the germline V gene, CDR1 is SGDLS and CDR2 is YYNGEE. The CDR3 coding sequence is TGTGCCAGCAGCGCAGGGGACTCCAAGACCCAGTACTTC. Translating it yields CASSAGDSKTQYF.

There are a few counts of this clonotype. The chain combines TRBV18 with TRBJ2-5, with 12 bases identical to TRBD2. With V trimmed by 6 bases and J by 2 bases, 7 bases remained unmatched. Per the germline V gene, CDR1 is KGHSH and CDR2 is LQKENI. The CDR3 totals 16 residues. CDR3 protein: CASSPSSGGAQETQYF. CDR3 coding DNA: TGTGCCAGCTCCCCCTCTAGCGGGGGGGCGCAAGAGACCCAGTACTTC. Variable domain in full (rest from reference TRBV18 and TRBJ2-5): NAGVMQNPRHLVRRRGQEARLRCSPMKGHSHVYWYRQLPEEGLKFMVYLQKENIIDESGMPKERFSAEFPKEGPSILRIQQVVRGDSAAYFCASSPSSGGAQETQYFGPGTRLLVL.

This chain uses TRBV5-1 with TRBJ2-3; D unresolved. This CDR3 has 15 residues. Germline V gives CDR1 SGHRS, CDR2 YFSETQ. Trimming left V 0 bases short and J 0 bases short, with 8 bases between. DNA of the CDR3: TGCGCCAGCAGCTTGGCCAGCAGCAGCACAGATACGCAGTATTTT. The encoded protein is CASSLASSSTDTQYF.

This sequence joins TRBV28 and TRBJ2-4; D not certain. The CDR3 is 17 residues long. V was cut by 5 bases and J by 1 base, with 18 bases left in between. In germline, CDR1 is MDHEN, CDR2 SYDVKM. The CDR3 nucleotides read TGTGCCAGCAGTCCAAAAATGGATACAGCCGCCAAAAACATTCAGTACTTC. It codes for CASSPKMDTAAKNIQYF.

Only one count was recorded for this clonotype. The chain couples TRBV5-1 to TRBJ2-3; D gene uncertain. Per germline, CDR1 SGHRS and CDR2 YFSETQ. CDR3 size: 14 residues. V was shortened by 0 bases and J by 4 bases, with 9 bases between the two germline ends. In DNA, the CDR3 is TGCGCCAGCAGCTTGGGGGCGTCGGCAGATACGCAGTATTTT. It specifies CASSLGASADTQYF.

The chain's CDR3 is CASSVSSGGAGENIQYF. CDR3 in DNA: TGTGCCAGCAGCGTCTCAAGCGGGGGGGCGGGGGAAAACATTCAGTACTTC. The V call is TRBV9, the J call TRBJ2-4; TRBD2 agrees at 10 bases. Germline CDR1 and CDR2: SGDLS and YYNGEE. The V gene end was trimmed by 2 bases and the J gene end by 5 bases; junction bases not matched to a gene: 10. The CDR3 is 17 residues long.

The chain carries TRBV9 and TRBJ1-2; D may be TRBD1 (6 bases). Trimming shortened V by 0 bases and J by 5 bases, and 11 bases separated the two germline ends. Germline values: CDR1 SGDLS, CDR2 YYNGEE. This CDR3 comprises 14 residues. The CDR3 DNA reads TGTGCCAGCAGCGTAGGCCAACAGGGATATGGCTACACCTTC. It encodes CASSVGQQGYGYTF. Full variable domain (remainder filled in from reference TRBV9 and TRBJ1-2): DSGVTQTPKHLITATGQRVTLRCSPRSGDLSVYWYQQSLDQGLQFLIQYYNGEERAKGNILERFSAQQFPDLHSELNLSSLELGDSALYFCASSVGQQGYGYTFGSGTRLTVV.

This clonotype was observed a handful of times. This chain links TRBV20-1 with TRBJ2-7; TRBD2 aligns across 7 bases. The J call is doubtful: the DNA matches TRBJ2-1 better. The CDR3 has 14 residues. The germline CDR1 and CDR2 sequences are DFQATT and SNEGSKA (reference sequence). The CDR3 sequence: CSASSGEEYNEQFF. The DNA of the CDR3 is TGCAGTGCTTCAAGCGGGGAGGAGTACAATGAGCAGTTCTTC.

This clonotype is a singleton in its sample. The chain carries TRBV20-1 and TRBJ1-1; perhaps TRBD1 as D (6 bases). The V end lost 0 bases, the J end lost 4 bases, and 12 bases lay between the germline ends. Per germline, CDR1 DFQATT and CDR2 SNEGSKA (reference sequence). CDR3 size: 14 residues. The CDR3 sequence: CSARDPGGGTEAFF. The CDR3 bases are TGCAGTGCTAGAGATCCTGGGGGCGGCACTGAAGCTTTCTTT.

The genes are TRBV7-7 and TRBJ1-4; 8 nucleotides line up with TRBD1. Germline CDR1 and CDR2: SSHAT and FNYEAQ (reference sequence). The trim removed 5 bases at V and 5 bases at J, leaving 4 bases unmatched. The CDR3 length is 14 residues. In DNA, the CDR3 is TGTGCCAGCAGCCAAGACAGGGGCAATGAAAAACTGTTTTTT. It translates to CASSQDRGNEKLFF.

The J gene is TRBJ2-5, the V gene TRBV28; 13 bases align to TRBD2. The J call may be incorrect, as the DNA end agrees better with TRBJ2-1. This CDR3 comprises 16 residues. Germline V gene sequence: CDR1 MDHEN, CDR2 SYDVKM. CDR3 coding DNA: TGTGCCAGCAGTCCGGCCTGGACTAGCGGGGGACATGAGCAGTTCTTC. Protein: CASSPAWTSGGHEQFF.

The chain carries TRBV9 and TRBJ2-1, with 10 bases that match TRBD2. V lost 0 bases, J lost 0 bases, and 6 bases stayed unmatched. There are 18 residues in the CDR3. The germline gives CDR1 SGDLS, CDR2 YYNGEE. CDR3 in DNA: TGTGCCAGCAGCGTAGAGGGGGCTAGCGGGGGCTCCTACAATGAGCAGTTCTTC. As protein: CASSVEGASGGSYNEQFF.

As regards this clonotype: At one end the junction does not follow the germline gene, possibly because of a read error. The rearrangement uses TRBV30 and TRBJ2-4, with a weak D call TRBD1 (6 bases). The length of the CDR3 is 12 residues. Germline V gene lookup returns CDR1 GTSNPN and CDR2 SVGIG (reference sequence). The CDR3 sequence: CAWSVMGDIQHF. Written as DNA, the CDR3 is TGTGCCTGGAGTGTGATGGGGGACATTCAGCACTTC.